A single sample gave rise to the 3 T cell receptor beta chains below, sequenced in a study of blood T cell repertoires in COVID-19 (dated by TCRdb to about 2020). Receptor libraries were prepared by the immunoSEQ multiplex PCR assay. TCRdb mirrors the immuneACCESS table, restricted to in-frame sequences. Some clones are absent from its copies; in checked studies, under half trace to an unresolved V gene, and the reason for the others is unknown. This sample comprises 150,000 to 200,000 clones, more than 70% of them detected only once. The ten largest make up 6% to 6.5% of the sample. The sample taken for sequencing was PBMCs or T cells enriched from blood (not recorded which). These receptors originate from a man aged 35-49 years who had recovered from COVID-19.

This clone was recorded a few times. The rearrangement joins TRBV28 to TRBJ2-1; unclear D gene. This CDR3 is built from 16 residues. Germline-derived CDR1 and CDR2 are MDHEN and SYDVKM. V was cut by 8 bases and J by 0 bases, with 17 bases left in between. CDR3 DNA sequence: TGTGCCAGCGCCGGTGCCTCTAGGCACTCCTACAATGAGCAGTTCTTC. It yields the protein CASAGASRHSYNEQFF.

The rearrangement uses TRBV11-2 and TRBJ2-2; 16 nucleotides match TRBD2. With 5 bases clipped from V and 6 bases from J, the junction kept 9 bases outside the gene matches. The germline V gene has CDR1 SGHAT and CDR2 FQNNGV. This CDR3 is 18 amino acids long. CDR3 loop: CASSLGTSGRGRAGELFF. In nucleotides, the CDR3 is TGTGCCAGCAGCCTCGGGACTAGCGGGAGGGGGAGGGCCGGGGAGCTGTTTTTT. Full variable domain (outside the CDR3, taken from reference TRBV11-2 and TRBJ2-2): EAGVAQSPRYKIIEKRQSVAFWCNPISGHATLYWYQQILGQGPKLLIQFQNNGVVDDSQLPKDRFSAERLKGVDSTLKIQPAKLEDSAVYLCASSLGTSGRGRAGELFFGEGSRLTVL.

This clone showed up just once. This chain connects TRBV27 to TRBJ1-5, with 8 nucleotides matching TRBD1. The CDR3 runs 14 residues. Per germline, CDR1 MNHEY and CDR2 SMNVEV (reference sequence). The J segment lost 2 bases and the V segment lost 6 bases, leaving 3 bases of the junction unmatched. CDR3 DNA sequence: TGTGCCAGCAGAGGACAGGGCGGCAATCAGCCCCAGCATTTT. Translating it yields CASRGQGGNQPQHF.